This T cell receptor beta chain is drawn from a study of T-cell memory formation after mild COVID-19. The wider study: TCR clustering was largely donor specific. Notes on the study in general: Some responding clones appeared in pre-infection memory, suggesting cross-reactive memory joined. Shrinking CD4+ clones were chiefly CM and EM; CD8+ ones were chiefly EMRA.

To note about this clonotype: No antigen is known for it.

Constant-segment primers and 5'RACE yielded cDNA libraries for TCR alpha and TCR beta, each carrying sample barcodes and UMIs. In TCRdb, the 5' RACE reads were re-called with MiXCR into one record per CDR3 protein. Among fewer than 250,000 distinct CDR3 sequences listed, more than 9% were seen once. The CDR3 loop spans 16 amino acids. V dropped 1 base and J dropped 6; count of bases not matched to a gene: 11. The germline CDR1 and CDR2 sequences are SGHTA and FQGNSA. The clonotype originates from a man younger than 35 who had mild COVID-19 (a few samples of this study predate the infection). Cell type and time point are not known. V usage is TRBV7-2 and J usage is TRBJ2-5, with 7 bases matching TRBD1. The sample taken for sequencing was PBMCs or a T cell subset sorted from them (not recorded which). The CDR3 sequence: CASSLVQDRAVKTQYF. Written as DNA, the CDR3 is TGTGCCAGCAGCTTAGTTCAAGACAGGGCCGTTAAGACCCAGTACTTC.